The rows below give T cell receptor beta chains drawn from one sample of a study of blood T cell repertoires in COVID-19. TCRdb keeps only in-frame clones here, not all; method: immunoSEQ multiplex PCR. The sample consists of 250,000 to 350,000 clones, about nine tenths of them appearing once. Sequenced: peripheral blood. These receptors came from a woman in her twenties or thirties who had recovered from COVID-19. The CDR3 runs from the conserved cysteine through the conserved F or W. A D gene is named only where the DNA matches it firmly. Clone size is shown for a subset of rows, as once, few, many or a class of expanded clone.

TRBJ1-1	TRBV6-5	NA	NA	TGTGCCAGCAACAGGGCTCCTGAAGCTTTCTTT	CASNRAPEAFF
TRBJ2-4	TRBV5-8	NA	NA	TGTGCCAGCAGCCTAGCCAAAAACATTCAGTACTTC	CASSLAKNIQYF
TRBJ1-5	TRBV4-1	NA	NA	TGCGCCAGCAGCCAAGCTCCCGGGGAGGACAATCAGCCCCAGCATTTT	CASSQAPGEDNQPQHF
TRBJ1-2	TRBV6-5	NA	NA	TGTGCCAGCGGCACTAACTATGGCTACACCTTC	CASGTNYGYTF
TRBJ2-7	TRBV9	TRBD2	once	TGTGCCAGCAGCCCCCGCGGGACGGGAGGTTACGAGCAGTACTTC	CASSPRGTGGYEQYF
TRBJ2-1	TRBV7-2	NA	NA	TGTGCCAGCAGCTTGGGAGCGAACAATGAGCAGTTCTTC	CASSLGANNEQFF
TRBJ1-5	TRBV6-5	NA	NA	TGTGCCAGCAGTTACAGGTCACAGGGTCGCAATCAGCCCCAGCATTTT	CASSYRSQGRNQPQHF
TRBJ2-7	TRBV30	TRBD1	NA	TGTGCCTTCTTCATAGGGACAGGGCCTGGCGAGCAGTACTTC	CAFFIGTGPGEQYF
TRBJ1-1	TRBV10-2	NA	many	TGCGCCAGCAGTGATGGTTGGTTAGGGAAACAGGACACTGAAGCTTTCTTT	CASSDGWLGKQDTEAFF
TRBJ1-4	TRBV7-9	TRBD1	NA	TGTGCCAGCAGCATACTGACAGGGAAAGAAAAACTGTTTTTT	CASSILTGKEKLFF
TRBJ1-5	TRBV19	TRBD1	NA	TGTGCCAGTAGTTGGACAGGGAGTCAAAATCAGCCCCAGCATTTT	CASSWTGSQNQPQHF
TRBJ2-1	TRBV9	TRBD2	NA	TGTGCCAGCAGCGTAGGGCGGGGGGCCTTATTATACAATGAGCAGTTCTTC	CASSVGRGALLYNEQFF
TRBJ2-7	TRBV27	TRBD2	NA	TGTGCCAGCATGCGAGCGGGGGCCTCTATAAGCTCCTACGAGCAGTACTTC	CASMRAGASISSYEQYF
TRBJ1-2	TRBV28	TRBD1	NA	TGTGCCAGCAGTCTACCACAGGGGGCCCGATATGGCTACACCTTC	CASSLPQGARYGYTF
TRBJ1-4	TRBV19	TRBD1	NA	TGTGCCAGTAGTAGGACTCAGGGGGAAGGCGAAAAACTGTTTTTT	CASSRTQGEGEKLFF
TRBJ1-5	TRBV28	NA	NA	TGTGCCACCATGCGGGGGTTAGGTGAATCCCAGCATTTT	CATMRGLGESQHF
TRBJ1-2	TRBV3-1/TRBV3-2	TRBD1	NA	TGTGCCAGCAGCCCCCGGGACAGGGGGGAAGGCTACACCTTC	CASSPRDRGEGYTF
TRBJ2-7	TRBV5-1	TRBD1	NA	TGCGCCAGCAAACAGGGGACGCTATACGAGCAGTACTTC	CASKQGTLYEQYF
TRBJ2-3	TRBV7-3	NA	NA	TGTGCCAGCAGCTTAAGATCCTACACAGATACGCAGTATTTT	CASSLRSYTDTQYF
TRBJ2-2	TRBV18	NA	NA	TGTGCCAGCTCACTACTTACAGGCCGGAACACCGGGGAGCTGTTTTTT	CASSLLTGRNTGELFF
TRBJ1-5	TRBV5-3	TRBD1	NA	TGTGCCAGAAGTTATAAAAGAGACAGGGGGCGAACGGAGGAGGATCAGCCCCAGCATTTT	CARSYKRDRGRTEEDQPQHF
TRBJ2-3	TRBV4-1	TRBD2	NA	TGCGCCAGCAGCCGCAATAGCGGGGCGGGAGATACGCAGTATTTT	CASSRNSGAGDTQYF
TRBJ2-1	TRBV30	TRBD2	once	TGTGCCTGGAGTCGGACTAGCGGGGGGGCCTACAATGAGCAGTTCTTC	CAWSRTSGGAYNEQFF
TRBJ2-7	TRBV5-1	NA	NA	TGCGCCAGCAGCCCCACCCCCCAGGGAAACGAGCAGTACTTC	CASSPTPQGNEQYF
TRBJ2-2	TRBV7-2	NA	NA	TGTGCCAGCAGCTTCACGCGGTTGATATCGAGCGGGGAGCTGTTTTTT	CASSFTRLISSGELFF
TRBJ1-6	TRBV10-1	NA	NA	TGCGCCAGCAGTGCGGTTAAGGAGACCAATTCACCCCTCCACTTT	CASSAVKETNSPLHF